The 10 T cell receptor beta chains below come from one sample, sequenced in a study of early T cells in non-severe SARS-CoV-2 infection. One entry per CDR3 protein results from TCRdb running MiXCR on the 5' RACE reads. The sample lists 55,000 to 65,000 distinct CDR3 sequences, more than 8.5% occurring once. Sequenced: whole blood. These receptors originate from an adult who was a healthcare worker with PCR-confirmed SARS-CoV-2 infection or an uninfected control (not recorded which).

This clonotype came up a few times. The genes are TRBV23-1 and TRBJ2-1; D is perhaps TRBD2 (5 bases). TRBV23-1 is known as an ORF, though its function is uncertain. This CDR3 is 20 amino acids long. V was shortened by 0 bases and J by 4 bases, with 25 bases between the two germline ends. The CDR3 sequence is CASSQSYGKTITPRYNEQFF. The CDR3 nucleotides are TGCGCCAGCAGTCAATCGTATGGGAAGACTATCACCCCTCGGTACAATGAGCAGTTCTTC.

This clonotype was observed a handful of times. The rearrangement links TRBV29-1 to TRBJ2-3; the D gene is possibly TRBD2 (5 bases). V was cut by 5 bases and J by 7 bases, with 19 bases left in between. The CDR3 totals 14 residues. Germline assignment: CDR1 SQVTM and CDR2 ANQGSEA. CDR3 DNA: TGCAGCGTTCAACTTAACGTTGGAGGACATACGCAGTATTTT. This gives the protein CSVQLNVGGHTQYF.

This clonotype appeared a few times. This chain links TRBV6-2 or TRBV6-3 with TRBJ2-1; 7 bases agree with TRBD1. The CDR3 is 15 residues long. CDR1 and CDR2 from the germline V gene are MNHEY and SVGEGT. The junction had 6 bases not matched to a gene; V was cut back by 2 bases and J by 5 bases. This CDR3 reads CASSYDGRGHNEQFF. For the CDR3, the DNA is TGTGCCAGCAGTTACGACGGTAGGGGGCACAATGAGCAGTTCTTC.

The rearrangement uses TRBV28 and TRBJ1-1; D call uncertain. The CDR3 is 14 residues long. V was trimmed by 1 base and J by 1 base, leaving 7 bases between them. The germline gives CDR1 MDHEN, CDR2 SYDVKM. CDR3 sequence (DNA): TGTGCCAGCAGTTTATTGGTACAGAACACTGAAGCTTTCTTT. Its translation is CASSLLVQNTEAFF.

This clonotype was counted only a few times. The rearrangement joins TRBV25-1 to TRBJ1-1; TRBD1 might be the D (5 bases). The CDR3 is 14 residues long. Germline V gene data show CDR1 as MGHDK and CDR2 as SYGVNS. With 7 bases removed from V and 4 bases from J, the gap between germline ends came to 16 bases. As DNA, the CDR3 is TGTGCCAGCACACCATTTGGGGGGGGCACTGAAGCTTTCTTT. Its protein is CASTPFGGGTEAFF.

This clonotype was counted many times. The chain combines TRBV2 with TRBJ1-5; 8 bases line up with TRBD1. CDR1 is SNHLY and CDR2 is FYNNEI in the germline V gene. With V trimmed by 6 bases and J by 7 bases, 5 bases remained unmatched. The CDR3 sequence is 13 residues long. The CDR3 is CASREDRAQPQHF. CDR3 bases: TGTGCCAGCAGAGAGGACAGGGCCCAGCCCCAGCATTTT.

This clonotype has a count of ten or more. J is TRBJ2-7 and V is TRBV28; D gene unclear. V was shortened by 1 base and J by 6 bases, with 16 bases between the two germline ends. Germline loops: CDR1 MDHEN, CDR2 SYDVKM. CDR3 size: 15 residues. The CDR3 bases are TGTGCCAGCAGTTTATACCATTTCCAACGGCGCGAGCAGTACTTC. It translates to CASSLYHFQRREQYF.

This clonotype was recorded a few times. V usage is TRBV29-1 and J usage is TRBJ2-3; D is unclear. CDR1 is SQVTM and CDR2 is ANQGSEA in the germline V gene. The CDR3 is 14 amino acids. Trimming stripped 1 base from V and 2 bases from J, with 10 bases between. The CDR3: CSVEVLQTTDTQYF. The CDR3 DNA sequence: TGCAGCGTTGAAGTCTTGCAGACCACAGATACGCAGTATTTT.

In its sample, this clonotype was seen many times. This rearrangement joins TRBV20-1 to TRBJ2-2; possibly TRBD1 for D (5 bases). V dropped 5 bases and J dropped 5 bases, with 12 bases sitting between them. Germline values: CDR1 DFQATT, CDR2 SNEGSKA (reference sequence). The CDR3 totals 13 residues. Here the CDR3 reads CSAPDAGTGELFF. Here the CDR3 DNA reads TGCAGTGCTCCCGACGCAGGGACCGGGGAGCTGTTTTTT.

The sample holds many counts of this clonotype. The CDR3 region has the DNA TGCAGCGTAAGCGGGAACCGTATTGCTACGCAGTATTTT. Its translation: CSVSGNRIATQYF. The gene calls are TRBV29-1 and TRBJ2-3; 7 nucleotides line up with TRBD2. V trimming: 6 bases; J trimming: 8 bases; junction bases outside the gene matches: 11. The germline gives CDR1 SQVTM, CDR2 ANQGSEA. This CDR3 region has 13 residues.